This T cell receptor beta chain was identified in a study of response to subunit inactivated influenza vaccine. Study-wide findings and caveats: The authors suggested that few new T cells are recruited per seasonal influenza vaccination.

TCRdb reprocessed the RT-PCR reads with MiXCR, giving one entry per CDR3 protein. The repertoire holds about 780,000 distinct CDR3 sequences, with 15% to 20% as singletons. Remarks on this clonotype: Its cognate antigen is unknown.

The germline CDR1 and CDR2 sequences are MNHNY and SVGAGI (reference sequence). The CDR3 runs to 12 residues. V gave up 0 bases and J gave up 7 bases, with 6 bases separating them. Source: PBMCs from blood, taken 5 days after vaccination. The sequence was collected from a man aged 50-59 years who received an inactivated influenza vaccine. The chain recombines TRBV6-6 with TRBJ1-1; D uncertain. The CDR3 DNA sequence: TGTGCCAGCAGTTACTCTACGGATGAAGCTTTCTTT. Translation gives CASSYSTDEAFF.